The rows below give T cell receptor beta chains drawn from one sample of a study of pediatric ulcerative colitis. Assay: immunoSEQ multiplex PCR; the TCRdb copy retains only in-frame clones and omits some. The sample lists 55,000 to 75,000 clones, 80% to 90% occurring once. Sequenced input: blood. The receptors shown here come from a boy aged 5 to 17 with severe ulcerative colitis. Each CDR3 is given with its conserved first and last residue. Each record gives: V gene, clone size, D gene, J gene, CDR3 DNA, CDR3 protein. D genes are given only for firm matches. A clone size is listed for some rows: how often the clone was seen (once, few, many), or a class if it is expanded.

TRBV21-1	NA	NA	TRBJ2-5	TGTGCCAGAGACACTAGAGAAGAGACCCAGTACTTC	CARDTREETQYF
TRBV4-1	NA	NA	TRBJ2-2	TGCGCCAGCAGCCATTCCGACAGGAGTGGGAGCCGACAGAACACCGGGGAGCTGTTTTTT	CASSHSDRSGSRQNTGELFF
TRBV29-1	NA	NA	TRBJ2-1	TGCAGCGCCGTATTACTACTCCGGGGTAGTGAGCAGTTCTTC	CSAVLLLRGSEQFF
TRBV11-2	NA	TRBD2	TRBJ2-5	TGTGCCAGCAGCTTTCCCGGGACTAGCGATCAAGAGACCCAGTACTTC	CASSFPGTSDQETQYF
TRBV5-8	few	NA	TRBJ2-7	TGTGCCAGCAGAGTAGTTGGTCCCCGGGGGGAGCAGTACTTC	CASRVVGPRGEQYF
TRBV7-2	NA	NA	TRBJ2-5	TGTGCCAGCAGCCTAGACGGACTGTCGGAGACCCAGTACTTC	CASSLDGLSETQYF
TRBV5-4	few	NA	TRBJ2-4	TGTGCCAGCAGCTCCCGGGATTCGAAATCATACTTC	CASSSRDSKSYF
TRBV2	NA	NA	TRBJ2-7	TGTGCCAGCAGTGAGGTGAGGGGTCCTGGTCTCGAGCAGTACTTC	CASSEVRGPGLEQYF
TRBV4-1	NA	TRBD2	TRBJ2-2	TGCGCCAGTTCACTAGCGGGGGCCGGGGAGCTGTTTTTT	CASSLAGAGELFF
TRBV7-3	NA	NA	TRBJ2-1	TGTGCCAGCAGCCCTATCGGAGGGGGGACCAACTACAATGAGCAGTTCTTC	CASSPIGGGTNYNEQFF